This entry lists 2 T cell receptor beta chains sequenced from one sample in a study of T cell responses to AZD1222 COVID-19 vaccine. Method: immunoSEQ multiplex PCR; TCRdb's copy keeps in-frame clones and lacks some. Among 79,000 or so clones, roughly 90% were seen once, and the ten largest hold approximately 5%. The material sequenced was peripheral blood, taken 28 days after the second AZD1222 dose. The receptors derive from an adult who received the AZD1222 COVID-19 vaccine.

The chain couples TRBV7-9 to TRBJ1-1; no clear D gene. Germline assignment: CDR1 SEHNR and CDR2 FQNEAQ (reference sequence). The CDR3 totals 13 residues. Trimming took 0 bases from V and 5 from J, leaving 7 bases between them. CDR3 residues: CASSLAGITEAFF. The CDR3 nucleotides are TGTGCCAGCAGCTTAGCCGGCATTACTGAAGCTTTCTTT.

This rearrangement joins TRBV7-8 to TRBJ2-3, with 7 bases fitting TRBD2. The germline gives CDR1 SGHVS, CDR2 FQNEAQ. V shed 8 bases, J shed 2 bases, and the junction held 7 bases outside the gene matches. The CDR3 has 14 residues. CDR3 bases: TGTGCCAGCGCGGGGGTCGGATCCACAGATACGCAGTATTTT. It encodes CASAGVGSTDTQYF.